Each of the 32 T cell receptor beta chains below was sequenced from the same sample in a study of blood T cells in healthy people across ages. A sample-barcoded 5' primer and a J-beta primer mix were used in a second PCR of roughly 7 to 11 cycles. TCRdb ran MiXCR on the 5' RACE reads and lists one entry per CDR3 protein. The sample has 1,500,000 or so distinct CDR3 sequences, roughly 43% seen once. Sample: blood. All receptors come from a woman aged 18-29 years in good health.

This clonotype occurred a few times. The chain recombines TRBV9 with TRBJ2-3; the match to TRBD1 covers 9 bases. The CDR3 runs 16 residues. J was trimmed by 2 bases and V by 2 bases; bases with no gene match: 6. The V gene's germline CDR1 is SGDLS and CDR2 YYNGEE. The CDR3 region is CASSVLGTGYTDTQYF. The CDR3 coding sequence is TGTGCCAGCAGCGTCCTCGGGACAGGGTACACAGATACGCAGTATTTT.

The chain employs TRBV9 and TRBJ2-7; 8 nucleotides align to TRBD2. Germline CDR1 is SGDLS and CDR2 is YYNGEE. This CDR3 is 13 amino acids long. The V gene end was trimmed by 3 bases and the J gene end by 6 bases; junction bases not matched to a gene: 5. The CDR3 DNA reads TGTGCCAGCAGCGCTTCAACTAGCGGCGAGCAGTACTTC. Its translation is CASSASTSGEQYF.

This clonotype was picked up a small number of times. This chain uses TRBV2 with TRBJ1-5; D is ambiguous. V lost 7 bases and J 4 bases, leaving 11 bases between the germline ends. CDR3 length: 13 residues. Germline CDR1 SNHLY, CDR2 FYNNEI. The chain's CDR3 is CASTQSGNQPQHF. For the CDR3, the DNA is TGTGCCAGCACTCAATCGGGGAATCAGCCCCAGCATTTT.

There are a few counts of this clonotype. This rearrangement joins TRBV9 to TRBJ2-1; TRBD1 aligns across 7 bases. Per germline, CDR1 SGDLS and CDR2 YYNGEE. J lost 6 bases, V lost 4 bases, and 10 bases had no gene match. The CDR3 contains 15 residues. The CDR3 region has the DNA TGTGCCAGCAGCCCCCCGGGACAGAGTTTCAATGAGCAGTTCTTC. Translating it yields CASSPPGQSFNEQFF. The complete variable domain, with remaining parts taken from reference TRBV9 and TRBJ2-1, reads DSGVTQTPKHLITATGQRVTLRCSPRSGDLSVYWYQQSLDQGLQFLIQYYNGEERAKGNILERFSAQQFPDLHSELNLSSLELGDSALYFCASSPPGQSFNEQFFGPGTRLTVL.

This clonotype showed up just a few times. The gene calls are TRBV20-1 and TRBJ1-2, with unresolved D. CDR3 length: 11 residues. Trimming took 3 bases from V and 8 from J, leaving 10 bases between them. Germline CDR1 and CDR2: DFQATT and SNEGSKA (reference sequence). DNA of the CDR3: TGCAGTGCTAGCCTGGCAACGGGCTACACCTTC. It translates to CSASLATGYTF.

The V and J genes are TRBV12-5 and TRBJ2-1; D might be TRBD1 or TRBD2, each matching 5 bases. CDR1 is LGHNT, CDR2 FRNRAP, per germline. V was shortened by 9 bases and J by 8 bases, with 11 bases between the two germline ends. This CDR3 spans 11 amino acids. CDR3: CARGDVYEQFF. The CDR3 nucleotides are TGTGCTAGGGGGGATGTGTATGAGCAGTTCTTC.

The chain has TRBV3-1 and TRBJ1-4; D might be TRBD1 (5 bases). The CDR3 is made up of 14 amino acids. The V end lost 2 bases, the J end lost 10 bases, and 14 bases lay between the germline ends. Per germline, CDR1 LGHDT and CDR2 YNNKEL (reference sequence). The CDR3 protein is CASSQWQATGKLFF. In DNA form, the CDR3 reads TGTGCCAGCAGCCAATGGCAGGCAACAGGAAAACTGTTTTTT.

The table lists this clonotype with a few counts. The chain carries TRBV12-3 or TRBV12-4 and TRBJ2-1, with 9 bases matching TRBD1. This CDR3 has 16 residues. J gave up 0 bases and V 5 bases, and 5 bases lay outside the gene matches. This CDR3 reads CASSSWDRVSYNEQFF. The CDR3 DNA reads as TGTGCCAGCAGTAGTTGGGACAGGGTCTCCTACAATGAGCAGTTCTTC.

This chain links TRBV4-1 with TRBJ2-6; D gene ambiguous. V was cut by 4 bases and J by 4 bases, with 5 bases left in between. CDR1 is MGHRA and CDR2 is YSYEKL in the germline V gene. The CDR3 has 13 residues. The CDR3 sequence is CASSLQGANVLTF. CDR3 nucleotides: TGCGCCAGCAGCCTCCAAGGGGCCAACGTCCTGACTTTC.

Many counts were recorded for this clonotype. The V call is TRBV29-1, the J call TRBJ2-7, with no clear D. V shed 3 bases and J shed 3 bases, with 6 bases lying between them. CDR3 length equals 11 residues. Germline V gives CDR1 SQVTM, CDR2 ANQGSEA. The CDR3 bases are TGCAGCGTTGAGTACAGCTACGAGCAGTACTTC. Residues: CSVEYSYEQYF.

This clonotype has more than one count but fewer than ten. The V gene is TRBV12-3 or TRBV12-4, the J gene TRBJ2-7; D remains ambiguous. This CDR3 is built from 14 residues. Trimming removed 5 bases at V and 4 bases at J, with 15 bases between. CDR3 sequence reads: CASSRPPSLYEQYF. DNA of the CDR3: TGTGCCAGCAGTCGTCCTCCTTCCTTGTACGAGCAGTACTTC.

About this clonotype: An end of the junction differs from the germline gene, which may be a read error. The gene calls are TRBV7-6 and TRBJ2-3, with 12 bases identical to TRBD2. The CDR3 covers 17 residues. Germline-derived CDR1 and CDR2 are SGHVS and FNYEAQ. The CDR3 spells CAGSFPSGGANTDTQYF. The CDR3 DNA sequence: TGTGCCGGCAGCTTCCCTAGCGGGGGGGCCAACACAGATACGCAGTATTTT.

The CDR3 DNA follows: TGCAGTGCTAGCGTTGGACTAGCGGACAATGAGCAGTTCTTC. Protein sequence: CSASVGLADNEQFF. The chain employs TRBV20-1 and TRBJ2-1; 10 nucleotides match TRBD2. The ends lost 3 bases at V and 5 bases at J; junction bases unmatched: 4. The CDR3 contains 14 residues. The germline V gene encodes CDR1 DFQATT and CDR2 SNEGSKA (reference sequence).

Concerning this clonotype: A much larger clone lies a single base off, so this may be a read error. The chain uses TRBV4-3 and TRBJ2-3; D possibly corresponds to TRBD1 (5 bases). This CDR3 spans 14 amino acids. Per germline, CDR1 LGHNA and CDR2 YSLEER. V lost 8 bases and J lost 0, with 12 bases in between. CDR3 in amino acids: CASAVGRSTDTQYF. The CDR3 bases are TGCGCCAGCGCGGTGGGGCGCAGCACAGATACGCAGTATTTT.

The V call is TRBV20-1, the J call TRBJ2-1, with 9 bases aligning to TRBD2. The CDR3 contains 14 residues. Trimming cost V 5 bases and J 4 bases; bases outside gene matches: 6. The germline V gene encodes CDR1 DFQATT and CDR2 SNEGSKA (reference sequence). The DNA of the CDR3 is TGCAGTGCTGCCCGGACTAGCGCGTACAATGAGCAGTTCTTC. The encoded protein is CSAARTSAYNEQFF.

The V gene is TRBV29-1, the J gene TRBJ2-2; D remains unclear. V was clipped by 6 bases and J by 2 bases, with 16 bases between them. In germline, CDR1 is SQVTM, CDR2 ANQGSEA. The CDR3 has 15 amino acids. CDR3 sequence reads: CSVALYGSNTGELFF. The CDR3 DNA is TGCAGCGTGGCCCTTTACGGGTCTAACACCGGGGAGCTGTTTTTT.

A word on this clonotype: The junction departs from germline at one end; a sequencing error may be responsible. The rearrangement uses TRBV3-1 and TRBJ2-1; no reliable D call. CDR3 size: 14 residues. Germline loops: CDR1 LGHDT, CDR2 YNNKEL (reference sequence). For the CDR3, the DNA is TGTGCCAGCAGCCAAAAGTCTGCATACAATGCGCAGTTCTTC. This codes for CASSQKSAYNAQFF.

V usage is TRBV6-2 or TRBV6-3 and J usage is TRBJ2-5, with TRBD2 identical over 10 bases. The J call is uncertain, as TRBJ2-7 better fits the DNA end. This CDR3 region has 17 residues. Germline loops: CDR1 MNHEY, CDR2 SVGEGT. The CDR3 here is CASSYLAGDLHTYEQYF. CDR3 bases: TGTGCCAGCAGTTACCTAGCGGGAGACCTACATACCTACGAGCAGTACTTC.

This clonotype has more than one count but fewer than ten. V gene TRBV4-3 combines with J gene TRBJ1-2; D possibly corresponds to TRBD1 (5 bases). The CDR3 is made up of 14 amino acids. In germline, CDR1 is LGHNA, CDR2 YSLEER. Trimming pared 0 bases from V and 4 bases from J, leaving 9 bases between. The CDR3 is CASSQDGGVYGYTF. Here the CDR3 DNA reads TGCGCCAGCAGCCAAGATGGAGGGGTCTATGGCTACACCTTC.

The CDR3 region is CASSFGTGGYSYNSPLHF. Written as DNA, the CDR3 is TGTGCCAGCAGCTTTGGGACAGGGGGCTACTCCTATAATTCACCCCTCCACTTT. The chain combines TRBV7-2 with TRBJ1-6, with 12 positions matching TRBD1. The CDR3 spans 18 residues. Germline assignment: CDR1 SGHTA and CDR2 FQGNSA. Unmatched junction bases numbered 3, after V lost 3 bases and J lost 0 bases.

This clonotype came up many times. The genes are TRBV4-1 and TRBJ1-5; 12 bases line up with TRBD1. The V gene end was trimmed by 5 bases and the J gene end by 5 bases; junction bases not matched to a gene: 7. The germline V gene encodes CDR1 MGHRA and CDR2 YSYEKL. CDR3 length: 16 amino acids. The DNA for the CDR3 is TGCGCCAGCAGCTTACCCCGGGACAGGGGGCATCAGCCCCAGCATTTT. Translating gives CASSLPRDRGHQPQHF.

The CDR3 DNA sequence: TGCAGTGCTAGGCGGACAGGAGGGAACACTGAAGCTTTCTTT. It specifies CSARRTGGNTEAFF. The chain has TRBV20-1 and TRBJ1-1; TRBD1 agrees at 7 bases. The CDR3 has 14 amino acids. CDR1 and CDR2 (germline): DFQATT, SNEGSKA (reference sequence). J was trimmed by 1 base and V by 3 bases; bases with no gene match: 5.

V is TRBV6-6 and J is TRBJ2-1, with D possibly matching TRBD1 (6 bases). Between the trimmed V and J ends, which lost 5 bases and 4 bases, there was a span of 15 bases. Germline V gene sequence: CDR1 MNHNY, CDR2 SVGAGI (reference sequence). This CDR3 is 15 amino acids long. As DNA, the CDR3 is TGTGCCAGCAGTATATCCTCGGACAGTTACAATGAGCAGTTCTTC. Protein: CASSISSDSYNEQFF.

The V and J genes are TRBV6-5 and TRBJ2-1; no firm D call. The DNA matches TRBJ2-7 better at its end, which makes the J call doubtful. CDR1 and CDR2 from the germline V gene are MNHEY and SVGAGI. The CDR3 is 15 amino acids. CDR3 sequence reads: CASREPRSSYNEQYF. CDR3 DNA: TGTGCCAGCAGAGAACCCCGGAGCTCCTACAATGAGCAGTACTTC.

The J gene is TRBJ1-1, the V gene TRBV4-1; possible D gene TRBD1, 5 bases. This CDR3 is 14 amino acids long. Looked up from germline, CDR1 is MGHRA and CDR2 is YSYEKL. V gave up 1 base and J gave up 4 bases, with 10 bases separating them. The CDR3 region has the DNA TGCGCCAGCAGCCAAGGACAGCTGGGCACTGAAGCTTTCTTT. Protein sequence: CASSQGQLGTEAFF.

The CDR3 nucleotides are TGTGCCAGCAGCTTCTCATTAGCGGCCTCTAGCACAGATACGCAGTATTTT. The encoded protein is CASSFSLAASSTDTQYF. The J gene is TRBJ2-3, the V gene TRBV7-2; tentatively, D is TRBD2 (6 bases). Trimming left V 3 bases short and J 0 bases short, with 16 bases between. Per the germline V gene, CDR1 is SGHTA and CDR2 is FQGNSA. This CDR3 spans 17 amino acids.

This chain joins TRBV6-1 and TRBJ1-5, with D unclear. V lost 1 base and J lost 1, with 8 bases in between. Germline V gene data show CDR1 as MNHNS and CDR2 as SASEGT. The CDR3 loop spans 15 amino acids. CDR3 DNA: TGTGCCAGCAGTGAAGTGGTGGGGAGCAATCAGCCCCAGCATTTT. This sequence encodes CASSEVVGSNQPQHF.

Remarks on this clonotype: An end of the junction differs from the germline gene, which may be a read error. The V and J genes are TRBV7-2 and TRBJ1-1, with D unclear. CDR1 and CDR2 from the germline V gene are SGHTA and FQGNSA. This CDR3 has 14 residues. The CDR3 loop reads CASSFGAEITEVFF. CDR3 nucleotides: TGTGCCAGCAGCTTTGGAGCGGAAATCACTGAAGTTTTCTTT.

This clonotype was seen a handful of times. The chain joins TRBV7-2 to TRBJ2-4; D gene uncertain. This CDR3 is 14 amino acids long. Germline CDR1 and CDR2: SGHTA and FQGNSA. Trimming pared 2 bases from V and 7 bases from J, leaving 12 bases between. CDR3 amino acids: CASSLRPTPNIQYF. CDR3 nucleotides: TGTGCCAGCAGCTTACGGCCAACTCCTAACATTCAGTACTTC.

This rearrangement joins TRBV20-1 to TRBJ1-4; 7 bases are a match to TRBD1. Trimming removed 4 bases from V and 5 bases from J; junction bases left unmatched: 7. The CDR3 runs 14 residues. Germline CDR1 and CDR2: DFQATT and SNEGSKA (reference sequence). The CDR3 coding sequence is TGCAGTGCTACCTCCGGGACAGTGAATGAAAAACTGTTTTTT. Translation: CSATSGTVNEKLFF.

The rearrangement links TRBV20-1 to TRBJ2-1; TRBD2 might be the D (6 bases). Germline CDR1 and CDR2: DFQATT and SNEGSKA (reference sequence). The germline V and J ends were trimmed by 0 bases and 7 bases, with 13 bases remaining between them. CDR3 size: 14 residues. The CDR3 DNA sequence: TGCAGTGCTAGAGATACGGGGGTAAGGAATGAGCAGTTCTTC. This translates into CSARDTGVRNEQFF.

The gene calls are TRBV6-1 and TRBJ2-1, with a tentative D call TRBD2 (6 bases). The tail of the sequence fits TRBJ2-7 better, so the J call may be wrong. CDR1 and CDR2 (germline): MNHNS, SASEGT. The CDR3 is made up of 17 amino acids. For the CDR3, the DNA is TGTGCCAGCAGGAATAGACTAGGTCCCAACTCCTACAATGAGCAGTACTTC. As protein: CASRNRLGPNSYNEQYF.